This is a list of T cell receptor beta chains from one sample in a study of Ad26.COV2.S vaccination and SARS-CoV-2 variants. Generated by immunoSEQ multiplex PCR, the TCRdb table keeps only in-frame clones and is missing some. The sample gives some 450,000 clones, around 91% of which show up once; about 4.5% is in the top ten. The specimen comprised peripheral blood, sampled in a trial of Ad26.COV2.S vaccine versus placebo. These receptors originate from a person between 18 and 65 years old who received the Ad26.COV2.S COVID-19 vaccine or a placebo. CDR3s include the opening cysteine and the closing phenylalanine or tryptophan. D genes are given only for firm matches. Some rows mark clone size as missing; the rest say once, few, many or name a class of expanded clone.

>TRBJ1-5|NA|once|TRBV3-1/TRBV3-2
TGTGCCAGCAGCCAAGATCCGCAGGGAAGCAATCAGCCCCAGCATTTT
CASSQDPQGSNQPQHF
>TRBJ2-1|TRBD2|NA|TRBV28
TGTGCCAGCAGTTACCCATGGACTAGCGGGGCGGGTCTTGGCTTAGGGGTCTACAATGAGCAGTTCTTC
CASSYPWTSGAGLGLGVYNEQFF
>TRBJ2-3|NA|NA|TRBV10-3
TGTGCCATCAGTGAGTCGTTTCTAGCCGCGGTTACAGATACGCAGTATTTT
CAISESFLAAVTDTQYF
>TRBJ2-5|NA|NA|TRBV5-4
TGTGCCAGCAGCTTAGCGGCTCTACCGGAGACCCAGTACTTC
CASSLAALPETQYF
>TRBJ1-6|NA|NA|TRBV6-1
TGTGCCAGCAGTGAAGCGTCCTATAATTCACCCCTCCACTTT
CASSEASYNSPLHF
>TRBJ2-3|TRBD1|NA|TRBV25-1
TGTGCCAGCAGTGAATATCGGGACAGGGCCAGAGATACGCAGTATTTT
CASSEYRDRARDTQYF
>TRBJ2-1|NA|NA|TRBV7-9
TGTGCCAGCAGCTACCGTGGTTCTAGCTCCTACAATGAGCAGTTCTTC
CASSYRGSSSYNEQFF
>TRBJ2-3|NA|NA|TRBV9
TGTGCCAGCAGCCCGCAATCCGGGACGACTAGCACAGATACGCAGTATTTT
CASSPQSGTTSTDTQYF
>TRBJ1-1|NA|NA|TRBV6-2/TRBV6-3
TGTGCCAGCAGTTACGATCCACCGAACACTGAAGCTTTCTTT
CASSYDPPNTEAFF
>TRBJ2-5|NA|NA|TRBV28
TGTGCCAGCAGCTCCCCTGGAGGGGGGAAAGAGACCCAGTACTTC
CASSSPGGGKETQYF
>TRBJ1-3|NA|NA|TRBV28
TGTGCCAGCAGTTTCCAAAGGGGAAACACCATATATTTT
CASSFQRGNTIYF
>TRBJ1-4|NA|NA|TRBV7-8
TGTGCCAGCAGCCGTAGACACACTCTTAATGAAAAACTGTTTTTT
CASSRRHTLNEKLFF
>TRBJ2-2|NA|once|TRBV7-2
TGTGCCAGCAGCTTTTCGGGGGGCGACACCGGGGAGCTGTTTTTT
CASSFSGGDTGELFF
>TRBJ2-5|NA|NA|TRBV6-2/TRBV6-3
TGTGCCAGCAGTTACGCCCGGGTTGGGGAGACCCAGTACTTC
CASSYARVGETQYF
>TRBJ2-6|NA|NA|TRBV19
TGTGCCAGTAGTATATCCGGTAACTTTCGTGGGGCCAACGTCCTGACTTTC
CASSISGNFRGANVLTF
>TRBJ2-7|TRBD1|NA|TRBV5-5
TGTGCCAGCAGCACAGCCCGGGACAGGAGAACCTACGAGCAGTACTTC
CASSTARDRRTYEQYF
>TRBJ2-1|TRBD2|NA|TRBV18
TGTGCCAGCTCACCACCGGGACTAGTCTACAATGAGCAGTTCTTC
CASSPPGLVYNEQFF
>TRBJ1-2|NA|once|TRBV7-9
TGTGCCAGCAGCTTAGACAGGAGCTATGGCTACACCTTC
CASSLDRSYGYTF
>TRBJ1-5|NA|NA|TRBV7-6
TGTGCCAGCAGCTTGACAGCCTATAGCAATCAGCCCCAGCATTTT
CASSLTAYSNQPQHF
>TRBJ2-7|NA|once|TRBV6-1
TGTGCCAGCAGTGGCGTAATCGGGGGCGCGGTTTACGAGCAGTACTTC
CASSGVIGGAVYEQYF
>TRBJ2-1|NA|NA|TRBV7-2
TGTGCCAGCGCATGGGGCAATGAGCAGTTCTTC
CASAWGNEQFF
>TRBJ1-2|NA|few|TRBV12-3/TRBV12-4
TGTGCCAGCAGTTTAACACCAGTCTATGGCTACACCTTC
CASSLTPVYGYTF
>TRBJ1-1|NA|NA|TRBV12-3/TRBV12-4
TGTGCCAGCGGCCCGTTCACTGAAGCTTTCTTT
CASGPFTEAFF
>TRBJ2-1|NA|NA|TRBV6-2/TRBV6-3
TGTGCCAGCAGTTACGTCCAAAAGAGGGGCCGGGAAAATGAGCAGTTCTTC
CASSYVQKRGRENEQFF
>TRBJ2-1|NA|NA|TRBV27
TGTGCCAGCAGTCTGGGACTTTATTACAATGAGCAGTTCTTC
CASSLGLYYNEQFF
>TRBJ1-3|TRBD1|once|TRBV7-9
TGTGCCAGCAGCACACGGACAGGGAAAAACACCATATATTTT
CASSTRTGKNTIYF
>TRBJ2-6|NA|NA|TRBV28
TGTGCCAGCAGTTCCCCTCAGTCTGGGGCCAACGTCCTGACTTTC
CASSSPQSGANVLTF
>TRBJ2-3|TRBD1|NA|TRBV2
TGTGCCATTCCTACAGGGGTGCGGCCCACAGATACGCAGTATTTT
CAIPTGVRPTDTQYF
>TRBJ2-4|TRBD1|NA|TRBV6-1
TGTGCCAGCAGTGAAACCCCAGGGGGAGCCAAAAACATTCAGTACTTC
CASSETPGGAKNIQYF